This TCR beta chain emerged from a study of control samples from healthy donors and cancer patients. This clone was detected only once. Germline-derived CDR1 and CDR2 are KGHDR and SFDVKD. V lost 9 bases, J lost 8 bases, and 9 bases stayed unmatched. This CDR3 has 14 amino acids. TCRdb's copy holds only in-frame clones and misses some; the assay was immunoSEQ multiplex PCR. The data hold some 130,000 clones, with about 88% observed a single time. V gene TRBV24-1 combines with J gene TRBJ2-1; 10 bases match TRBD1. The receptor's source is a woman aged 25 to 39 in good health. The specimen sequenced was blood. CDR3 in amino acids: CATASDRGSHEQFF. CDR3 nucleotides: TGTGCCACCGCGTCGGACAGGGGGTCGCATGAGCAGTTCTTC.